The 17 T cell receptor beta chains below come from one sample, sequenced in a study of blood T cell repertoires in COVID-19. Measured with immunoSEQ multiplex PCR; TCRdb has only the in-frame clones, and not every one. The table shows over 150,000 clones, with 80% to 90% occurring only once. The sample consisted of peripheral blood. These receptors were obtained from a man aged 18 to 29 who had recovered from COVID-19.

This chain uses TRBV6-4 with TRBJ2-5; 10 bases are a match to TRBD2. This CDR3 spans 15 amino acids. Germline assignment: CDR1 MRHNA and CDR2 SNTAGT. With 6 bases clipped from V and 3 bases from J, the junction kept 7 bases outside the gene matches. CDR3 sequence (DNA): TGTGCCAGCAGCCAAGCGGGAGGGCCGGAAGAGACCCAGTACTTC. Translated: CASSQAGGPEETQYF.

The V and J genes are TRBV28 and TRBJ2-3, with D unresolved. CDR3 length: 10 amino acids. Germline CDR1 reads MDHEN; CDR2 reads SYDVKM. With 8 bases removed from V and 3 bases from J, the gap between germline ends came to 3 bases. This CDR3 reads CASSTDTQYF. The CDR3 nucleotides read TGTGCCAGCTCGACAGATACGCAGTATTTT.

In this sample, this clone turned up a few times. V and J are TRBV2 and TRBJ2-7; a weak D match, TRBD2 (6 bases). Germline loops: CDR1 SNHLY, CDR2 FYNNEI. CDR3 length equals 14 residues. With 6 bases removed from V and 4 bases from J, the gap between germline ends came to 16 bases. DNA of the CDR3: TGTGCCAGCAGGAACAGGATCCGGGAGTACGAGCAGTACTTC. This translates into CASRNRIREYEQYF.

The chain employs TRBV24-1 and TRBJ2-5; TRBD2 agrees at 11 bases. The trim removed 3 bases at V and 2 bases at J, leaving 13 bases unmatched. CDR3 length equals 19 residues. Germline CDR1 is KGHDR and CDR2 is SFDVKD. This CDR3 reads CATSDVEVGLAGLQETQYF. The CDR3 DNA is TGTGCCACCAGTGATGTGGAGGTTGGACTAGCGGGTTTACAAGAGACCCAGTACTTC.

The chain combines TRBV9 with TRBJ2-2, with TRBD1 as a possible D gene (6 bases). Germline assignment: CDR1 SGDLS and CDR2 YYNGEE. CDR3 size: 15 residues. V lost 2 bases, J lost 9 bases, and 17 bases lay in between. CDR3 loop: CASSVEGHSLRELFF. CDR3 DNA: TGTGCCAGCAGCGTCGAGGGACACTCGTTGCGGGAGCTGTTTTTT.

This chain joins TRBV15 and TRBJ2-7, with 7 bases that match TRBD2. The CDR3 totals 17 residues. Trimming at V came to 5 bases and at J to 3 bases, leaving 16 bases not matched to a gene. CDR1 and CDR2 (germline): LNHNV, YYDKDF (reference sequence). CDR3 coding DNA: TGTGCCACCAGCCCAGGACATACGCGGGAGATAAGCTACGAGCAGTACTTC. It codes for CATSPGHTREISYEQYF.

The chain is built from TRBV27 and TRBJ2-7; D is perhaps TRBD2 (6 bases). The V end was cut by 2 bases, the J end by 4 bases, with 15 bases between. This CDR3 contains 15 residues. Germline values: CDR1 MNHEY, CDR2 SMNVEV (reference sequence). The CDR3 DNA reads TGTGCCAGCAGTTTAGGAGGGCCCTTTAATTACGAGCAGTACTTC. Translating it yields CASSLGGPFNYEQYF.

This chain joins TRBV19 and TRBJ2-3; TRBD2 might be the D (6 bases). V shed 6 bases and J shed 2 bases, with 15 bases lying between them. Germline-derived CDR1 and CDR2 are LNHDA and SQIVND (reference sequence). This CDR3 contains 15 residues. The DNA for the CDR3 is TGTGCCAGTAGCAGCGGGTATCGGAACACAGATACGCAGTATTTT. It is translated as CASSSGYRNTDTQYF.

V usage is TRBV2 and J usage is TRBJ1-3; 10 bases map to TRBD1. CDR3 length: 14 amino acids. V was clipped by 7 bases and J by 8 bases; unmatched bases: 8. CDR1 is SNHLY, CDR2 FYNNEI, per germline. The CDR3 region is CASTGTGVVHTIYF. CDR3 coding DNA: TGTGCCAGCACCGGGACAGGGGTGGTACACACCATATATTTT.

This chain links TRBV19 with TRBJ1-1; D gene ambiguous. V was trimmed by 2 bases and J by 1 base, leaving 11 bases between them. There are 15 residues in the CDR3. The germline V gene encodes CDR1 LNHDA and CDR2 SQIVND (reference sequence). The CDR3 sequence: CASSIFPGRNTEAFF. As DNA, the CDR3 is TGTGCCAGTAGTATATTTCCGGGGAGGAACACTGAAGCTTTCTTT.

The rearrangement joins TRBV5-4 to TRBJ2-7, with 8 positions matching TRBD1. The germline V gene encodes CDR1 SGHNT and CDR2 YYREEE (reference sequence). CDR3 size: 13 residues. Unmatched junction bases numbered 1, after V lost 2 bases and J lost 3 bases. This CDR3 is CASSFDRGYEQYF. As DNA, the CDR3 is TGTGCCAGCAGCTTCGACAGGGGCTACGAGCAGTACTTC.

V usage is TRBV7-2 and J usage is TRBJ2-1; D is ambiguous. CDR1 and CDR2 from the germline V gene are SGHTA and FQGNSA. The CDR3 covers 11 residues. Trimming removed 3 bases from V and 10 bases from J, with 7 bases in between. In DNA, the CDR3 is TGTGCCAGCAGCTTTGACATGGAGCAGTTCTTC. This sequence encodes CASSFDMEQFF.

V gene TRBV11-2 combines with J gene TRBJ2-2, with D perhaps TRBD2 (7 bases). Per the germline V gene, CDR1 is SGHAT and CDR2 is FQNNGV. The CDR3 consists of 14 residues. Deletions cut 7 bases from V and 4 bases from J, with 13 bases between. The CDR3 region has the DNA TGTGCCAGCAATGCGGGGGCGGGCACCGGGGAGCTGTTTTTT. Protein sequence: CASNAGAGTGELFF.

The chain employs TRBV9 and TRBJ1-1, with unresolved D. Germline lookup yields CDR1 SGDLS and CDR2 YYNGEE. The CDR3 is 12 residues long. The V end was cut by 3 bases, the J end by 2 bases, with 5 bases between. This CDR3 reads CASSAYNTEAFF. The CDR3 DNA follows: TGTGCCAGCAGCGCTTATAACACTGAAGCTTTCTTT.

This clone was recorded a few times. The V and J genes are TRBV27 and TRBJ1-2; 10 nucleotides align to TRBD1. Germline loops: CDR1 MNHEY, CDR2 SMNVEV (reference sequence). The CDR3 sequence is 15 residues long. Unmatched junction bases numbered 2, after V lost 0 bases and J lost 4 bases. CDR3: CASSLSGQGSYGYTF. The CDR3 nucleotides are TGTGCCAGCAGTTTATCGGGACAGGGGAGCTATGGCTACACCTTC.

The genes are TRBV10-3 and TRBJ2-3; no clear D. The CDR3 is 13 amino acids. Per germline, CDR1 ENHRY and CDR2 SYGVKD. The V gene lost 3 bases and the J gene lost 2 bases, with 6 bases spanning the gap. The CDR3 sequence: CAISDSYTDTQYF. CDR3 sequence (DNA): TGTGCCATCAGTGACAGTTACACAGATACGCAGTATTTT.

The J gene is TRBJ1-6, the V gene TRBV28, with D possibly TRBD1 on 5 matching bases. The CDR3 spans 12 residues. The germline V gene has CDR1 MDHEN and CDR2 SYDVKM. The germline V and J ends were trimmed by 6 bases and 14 bases, with 14 bases remaining between them. The CDR3 protein is CASRPGFQTLHF. Written as DNA, the CDR3 is TGTGCCAGCAGACCAGGGTTTCAAACCCTCCACTTT. Variable domain in full (rest from reference TRBV28 and TRBJ1-6): DVKVTQSSRYLVKRTGEKVFLECVQDMDHENMFWYRQDPGLGLRLIYFSYDVKMKEKGDIPEGYSVSREKKERFSLILESASTNQTSMYLCASRPGFQTLHFGNGTRLTVT.